This T cell receptor beta chain was recovered during a study of blood T cells in healthy people across ages. Losses at the gene ends were 10 bases for V and 1 base for J; bases not matched to a gene: 5. This CDR3 region has 14 residues. Germline CDR1 and CDR2: SGHTA and FQGNSA. General observations from the study: The unknown donor CMV status may have confounded expanded clonotype changes. Naive T cell percentage strongly correlated with TCR beta diversity. Getting older went along with TCR beta diversity per million T cells dropping roughly linearly.

Primers used in a second PCR of roughly 6 to 11 cycles were a sample-barcoded 5' primer and a J-beta primer mix. MiXCR, run by TCRdb on the 5' RACE reads, gives a single entry per CDR3 protein. Found here are about 580,000 distinct CDR3 sequences, more than 45% of them singletons; the top ten hold about 26%. For every donor, a draw yielded approximately 9.8 milliliters of peripheral blood. As regards this clonotype: Its cognate antigen is unknown.

The specimen sequenced was blood. The chain joins TRBV7-2 to TRBJ1-4; 8 bases agree with TRBD1. The clonotype comes from a man at least 80 years old in good health. CDR3 region: CATSTGGTNEKLFF. The CDR3 DNA is TGTGCCACGTCCACAGGGGGAACTAATGAAAAACTGTTTTTT.